The clone carrying this T cell receptor beta chain showed up just once. Its antigen remains unknown. Here the CDR3 omits its conserved ending phenylalanine or tryptophan, so a read error is the likely source. Assembly of TCR beta libraries relied on iRepertoire HTBI primers together with Arm-PCR of CDR3 regions. TCRdb analysed the multiplex PCR reads with MiXCR anew, one entry per CDR3 protein. The sample carries approximately 400,000 distinct CDR3 sequences, 23% recorded once. Time point defined: persistent/refractory GD, antithyroid drugs over 5 years with positive TRAb. With RNA extracted from PBMCs as input, the TCR library was made. The data were obtained in a study of regulatory T cells in long-lasting Graves disease. Study background: Persistent Graves' disease meant over 5 years of antithyroid drugs with positive TSH receptor antibodies.

Study conclusions and caveats: Accuracy may have suffered from the small sample size. Persistent disease preferred TRBV28, TRBJ1-2 and TRBJ2-5; new disease, TRBV20-1 and TRBJ2-1. Peripheral blood, not thyroid tissue, was the sole material studied.

Trimming at V came to 4 bases and at J to 3 bases, leaving 8 bases not matched to a gene. The CDR3 extends over 16 amino acids. CDR1 and CDR2 from the germline V gene are LGHDT and YNNKEL (reference sequence). This clonotype was obtained from a female donor with Graves disease. The rearrangement links TRBV3-1 to TRBJ2-5, with 10 bases lining up with TRBD2. The source was peripheral blood mononuclear cells (PBMCs), collected when the disease was refractory, from a patient treated with antithyroid drugs. CDR3 sequence (DNA): TGTGCCAGCAGCCCGCCGGAGAGCGGGAGGGAAGAGACCCAGTACCTC. It yields the protein CASSPPESGREETQYL.